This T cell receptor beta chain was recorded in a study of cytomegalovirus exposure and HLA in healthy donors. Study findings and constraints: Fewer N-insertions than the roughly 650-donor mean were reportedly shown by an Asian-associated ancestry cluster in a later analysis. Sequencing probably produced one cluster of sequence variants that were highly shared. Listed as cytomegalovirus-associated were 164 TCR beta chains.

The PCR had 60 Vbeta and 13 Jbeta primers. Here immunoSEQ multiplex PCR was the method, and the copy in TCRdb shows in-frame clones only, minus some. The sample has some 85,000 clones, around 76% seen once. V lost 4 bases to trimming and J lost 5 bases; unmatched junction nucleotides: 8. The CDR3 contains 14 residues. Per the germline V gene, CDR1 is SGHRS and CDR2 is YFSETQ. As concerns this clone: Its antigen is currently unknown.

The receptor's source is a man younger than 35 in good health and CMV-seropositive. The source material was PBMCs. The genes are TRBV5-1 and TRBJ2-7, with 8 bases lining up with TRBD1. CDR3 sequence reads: CASSTGQVDDEQYF. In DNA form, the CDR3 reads TGCGCCAGCAGCACGGGACAGGTCGATGACGAGCAGTACTTC.